The 23 T cell receptor beta chains below were found in one sample sequenced in a study of beta chain features in type 1 diabetes. Every bit of the isolated RNA underwent reverse transcription, so sequencing read expressed TCRB transcripts. Here immunoSEQ multiplex PCR was the method, and the copy in TCRdb shows in-frame clones only, minus some. The sample holds about 110,000 clones, less than 40% seen once. The specimen sequenced was stem cell memory CD4+ T cells from blood. The source is a woman aged 18-35 years in good health.

The chain combines TRBV7-6 with TRBJ2-5; 9 positions match TRBD2. Germline loops: CDR1 SGHVS, CDR2 FNYEAQ. The V gene end was trimmed by 5 bases and the J gene end by 1 base; junction bases not matched to a gene: 5. The CDR3 contains 15 residues. The CDR3: CASSPTSGSQETQYF. The CDR3, as DNA: TGTGCCAGCAGCCCGACTAGCGGATCCCAAGAGACCCAGTACTTC.

The chain carries TRBV7-9 and TRBJ1-2, with TRBD1 identical over 9 bases. Germline V gene sequence: CDR1 SEHNR, CDR2 FQNEAQ (reference sequence). V shed 5 bases, J shed 7 bases, and the junction held 8 bases outside the gene matches. This CDR3 comprises 14 residues. The CDR3, as DNA: TGTGCCAGCAGCCCCGGGACAGGGATTCGTGGCTACACCTTC. Amino acid sequence: CASSPGTGIRGYTF.

The V call is TRBV4-3, the J call TRBJ2-6; 7 bases fit TRBD2. V lost 0 bases to trimming and J lost 3 bases; unmatched junction nucleotides: 14. The CDR3 extends over 20 amino acids. The V gene's germline CDR1 is LGHNA and CDR2 YSLEER. This CDR3 is CASSQEGLGGGFFGANVLTF. CDR3 nucleotide sequence: TGCGCCAGCAGCCAAGAAGGTTTGGGGGGAGGGTTCTTTGGGGCCAACGTCCTGACTTTC.

The gene calls are TRBV28 and TRBJ2-7, with D perhaps TRBD1 (6 bases). The CDR3 loop spans 15 amino acids. Trimming pared 7 bases from V and 2 bases from J, leaving 18 bases between. CDR1 is MDHEN, CDR2 SYDVKM, per germline. As DNA, the CDR3 is TGTGCCAGCAAAACGCCCAGGACAGCCCCCTACGAGCAGTACTTC. Encoded protein: CASKTPRTAPYEQYF.

The chain combines TRBV18 with TRBJ2-7; 8 positions match TRBD1. Losses at the gene ends were 5 bases for V and 5 bases for J; bases not matched to a gene: 14. This CDR3 has 16 amino acids. The V gene's germline CDR1 is KGHSH and CDR2 LQKENI. The chain's CDR3 is CASSRGQGRTQDEQYF. Written as DNA, the CDR3 is TGTGCCAGCTCAAGAGGACAGGGTAGAACCCAGGACGAGCAGTACTTC.

The genes are TRBV28 and TRBJ1-2; 9 bases fit TRBD1. Germline V gene sequence: CDR1 MDHEN, CDR2 SYDVKM. This CDR3 has 15 amino acids. V lost 6 bases to trimming and J lost 1 base; unmatched junction nucleotides: 6. CDR3 in DNA: TGTGCCAGCAGGGGACAGGGTCCCCTTAACTATGGCTACACCTTC. It encodes CASRGQGPLNYGYTF.

The chain is built from TRBV19 and TRBJ1-5; 7 bases align to TRBD1. V shed 0 bases, J shed 2 bases, and the junction held 13 bases outside the gene matches. The CDR3 has 19 amino acids. Germline V gene data show CDR1 as LNHDA and CDR2 as SQIVND (reference sequence). The CDR3 loop is CASSIERSRGLDGNQPQHF. The CDR3 DNA follows: TGTGCCAGTAGTATAGAGAGAAGCAGGGGGTTAGACGGCAATCAGCCCCAGCATTTT.

The CDR3 DNA sequence: TGTGCCAGCAGTAGACAGGATAGCAATCAGCCCCAGCATTTT. As protein: CASSRQDSNQPQHF. The chain combines TRBV6-5 with TRBJ1-5; D perhaps matches TRBD1 (6 bases). The CDR3 spans 14 residues. Per germline, CDR1 MNHEY and CDR2 SVGAGI. V was trimmed by 5 bases and J by 0 bases, leaving 8 bases between them.

This clone was seen only a few times. V is TRBV29-1 and J is TRBJ2-5, with 9 bases fitting TRBD2. There are 15 residues in the CDR3. Germline V gives CDR1 SQVTM, CDR2 ANQGSEA. With V trimmed by 1 base and J by 4 bases, 7 bases remained unmatched. CDR3 protein: CSVEAAAGGGETQYF. CDR3 DNA: TGCAGCGTTGAAGCTGCCGCGGGGGGGGGAGAGACCCAGTACTTC.

In its sample, this clone was seen a few times. This sequence joins TRBV7-2 and TRBJ1-1, with TRBD1 as a possible D gene (6 bases). The CDR3 consists of 14 residues. Germline lookup yields CDR1 SGHTA and CDR2 FQGNSA. Trimming took off 0 bases at V and 2 bases at J, with 7 bases between the two ends. Written as DNA, the CDR3 is TGTGCCAGCAGCTTAGCAGGGGGAAACACTGAAGCTTTCTTT. This encodes CASSLAGGNTEAFF. Full variable domain (remainder filled in from reference TRBV7-2 and TRBJ1-1): GAGVSQSPSNKVTEKGKDVELRCDPISGHTALYWYRQSLGQGLEFLIYFQGNSAPDKSGLPSDRFSAERTGGSVSTLTIQRTQQEDSAVYLCASSLAGGNTEAFFGQGTRLTVV.

V and J are TRBV14 and TRBJ2-7; D is uncertain. CDR3 length equals 15 residues. Germline lookup yields CDR1 SGHDN and CDR2 FVKESK. The germline V and J ends were trimmed by 4 bases and 0 bases, with 13 bases remaining between them. The CDR3 DNA reads as TGTGCCAGCAGCCCGTTATTACGCAGCTCCTACGAGCAGTACTTC. Amino acid sequence: CASSPLLRSSYEQYF.

This clone came up once. The chain joins TRBV18 to TRBJ1-1, with 7 nucleotides matching TRBD1. This CDR3 region has 15 residues. Germline loops: CDR1 KGHSH, CDR2 LQKENI. The junction had 8 bases not matched to a gene; V was cut back by 3 bases and J by 4 bases. CDR3 sequence: CASSPRQGESTEAFF. The CDR3 DNA reads TGTGCCAGCTCACCTCGACAGGGCGAGAGCACTGAAGCTTTCTTT. Using reference TRBV18 and TRBJ1-1 for the parts outside the CDR3, the full variable domain is NAGVMQNPRHLVRRRGQEARLRCSPMKGHSHVYWYRQLPEEGLKFMVYLQKENIIDESGMPKERFSAEFPKEGPSILRIQQVVRGDSAAYFCASSPRQGESTEAFFGQGTRLTVV.

The chain is built from TRBV30 and TRBJ2-1; D perhaps matches TRBD2 (6 bases). Germline V gene lookup returns CDR1 GTSNPN and CDR2 SVGIG (reference sequence). CDR3 size: 17 residues. V gave up 2 bases and J gave up 1 base, with 18 bases separating them. CDR3 coding DNA: TGTGCCTGGAGTCGTTTCCCCCGGGAGAAGTCCTACAATGAGCAGTTCTTC. It is translated as CAWSRFPREKSYNEQFF.

This clone was seen a handful of times. V gene TRBV19 combines with J gene TRBJ2-4; D uncertain. Trimming removed 1 base at V and 4 bases at J, with 8 bases between. The CDR3 covers 14 residues. Germline-derived CDR1 and CDR2 are LNHDA and SQIVND (reference sequence). The CDR3 region has the DNA TGTGCCAGTAGTATAGTGGGCAGGAAAAACATTCAGTACTTC. This encodes CASSIVGRKNIQYF.

This chain joins TRBV5-1 and TRBJ2-7; 8 nucleotides agree with TRBD2. The germline gives CDR1 SGHRS, CDR2 YFSETQ. V was clipped by 2 bases and J by 1 base; unmatched bases: 14. This CDR3 is 18 amino acids long. CDR3 DNA sequence: TGCGCCAGCAGCTTCGGGGGCCGCAATCAGCGGGAGTCCTACGAGCAGTACTTC. This sequence encodes CASSFGGRNQRESYEQYF.

This clone came up a few times. The gene calls are TRBV13 and TRBJ2-1, with 13 nucleotides matching TRBD2. Germline lookup yields CDR1 PRHDT and CDR2 FYEKMQ (reference sequence). CDR3 length: 14 amino acids. The V gene end was trimmed by 7 bases and the J gene end by 12 bases; junction bases not matched to a gene: 9. Here the CDR3 reads CASILAGGRIGQFF. The CDR3 DNA is TGTGCCAGCATACTAGCGGGAGGGCGAATCGGGCAGTTCTTC. The full variable domain, its missing parts supplied by reference TRBV13 and TRBJ2-1, is AAGVIQSPRHLIKEKRETATLKCYPIPRHDTVYWYQQGPGQDPQFLISFYEKMQSDKGSIPDRFSAQQFSDYHSELNMSSLELGDSALYFCASILAGGRIGQFFGPGTRLTVL.

This chain joins TRBV6-5 and TRBJ2-7, with 8 nucleotides matching TRBD2. The trim removed 5 bases at V and 0 bases at J, leaving 6 bases unmatched. CDR3 length: 15 amino acids. Germline V gene lookup returns CDR1 MNHEY and CDR2 SVGAGI. CDR3 coding DNA: TGTGCCAGCAGTGCCCCGGGACTAGTCTCCTACGAGCAGTACTTC. It translates to CASSAPGLVSYEQYF.

The chain links TRBV4-2 to TRBJ2-7; TRBD2 matches 11 bases. V was clipped by 3 bases and J by 0 bases; unmatched bases: 1. There are 15 residues in the CDR3. The germline gives CDR1 LGHNA, CDR2 YNFKEQ. The CDR3 sequence: CASSHTSGSSYEQYF. CDR3 bases: TGTGCCAGCAGCCATACTAGCGGGAGCTCCTACGAGCAGTACTTC.

This sequence joins TRBV4-1 and TRBJ2-1, with TRBD2 matching over 9 bases. The V gene's germline CDR1 is MGHRA and CDR2 YSYEKL. V lost 0 bases to trimming and J lost 0 bases; unmatched junction nucleotides: 3. The CDR3 is 17 residues long. The CDR3 DNA is TGCGCCAGCAGCCAAGATAGTAGCGGGAGCTCCTACAATGAGCAGTTCTTC. This codes for CASSQDSSGSSYNEQFF.

This clone was picked up a small number of times. The chain has TRBV30 and TRBJ2-5; 11 positions agree with TRBD2. The CDR3 is 14 residues long. V dropped 0 bases and J dropped 4; count of bases not matched to a gene: 1. Germline V lookup: CDR1 GTSNPN, CDR2 SVGIG (reference sequence). The CDR3 sequence: CAWSVGLAGETQYF. CDR3 sequence (DNA): TGTGCCTGGAGTGTAGGACTAGCGGGAGAGACCCAGTACTTC.

This clone was detected a few times. The chain carries TRBV5-1 and TRBJ2-7; the match to TRBD2 covers 7 bases. CDR1 and CDR2 (germline): SGHRS, YFSETQ. V shed 3 bases and J 4 bases; nucleotides not matched to a gene: 7. This CDR3 has 14 amino acids. The CDR3 protein is CASSYRTRIYEQYF. DNA of the CDR3: TGCGCCAGCAGCTACAGGACTAGAATTTACGAGCAGTACTTC.

This clone has more than one count but fewer than ten. The V call is TRBV28, the J call TRBJ1-2; 12 positions match TRBD1. Germline assignment: CDR1 MDHEN and CDR2 SYDVKM. This CDR3 has 15 amino acids. The V and J ends lost 2 bases and 5 bases, in that order; junction bases with no gene match: 3. In DNA, the CDR3 is TGTGCCAGCAGTTTAGGGACAGGGGGCGCATATGGCTACACCTTC. Amino acids: CASSLGTGGAYGYTF.

This clone was recorded a few times. The gene calls are TRBV9 and TRBJ2-5; 9 nucleotides line up with TRBD2. With V trimmed by 0 bases and J by 0 bases, 9 bases remained unmatched. CDR1 SGDLS and CDR2 YYNGEE come from the germline V gene. This CDR3 is built from 18 residues. DNA of the CDR3: TGTGCCAGCAGCGTAGCCCTAGCGGGATCGGTGGACCAAGAGACCCAGTACTTC. It codes for CASSVALAGSVDQETQYF.